These T cell receptor beta chains were read from a single sample in a study of blood T cell repertoires in COVID-19. Data came from immunoSEQ multiplex PCR; TCRdb stores just in-frame clones and leaves some out. The sample records about 130,000 clones, roughly 91% being singletons. The sequenced sample was peripheral blood. The receptors shown here come from a man aged 55 to 70 with COVID-19, enrolled during active disease. The CDR3 runs from the conserved cysteine through the conserved F or W. The D gene is left open where the match is weak. The size entry is marked missing in some rows and otherwise reads once, few, many or a size class.

TGTGCCAGCAGACCCCAGGGGAACTATGGCTACACCTTC	CASRPQGNYGYTF	TRBV2	TRBJ1-2	13	NA	NA
TGCAGCGGACGGGACTACACCTACGAGCAGTACTTC	CSGRDYTYEQYF	TRBV29-1	TRBJ2-7	12	NA	TRBD2
TGTGCCAGCAGCCAGGGCCCAATAGGTGATACGCAGTATTTT	CASSQGPIGDTQYF	TRBV6-4	TRBJ2-3	14	NA	NA
TGTGCCAGCAGTTTTGTCCAGGGGACAGGGACCTACGAGCAGTACTTC	CASSFVQGTGTYEQYF	TRBV27	TRBJ2-7	16	NA	TRBD1
TGTGCCAGCAGCTCTATGGTCTACGAGCAGTACTTC	CASSSMVYEQYF	TRBV28	TRBJ2-7	12	NA	NA
TGTGCCAGCAGCTTACCGGCCACAGGGGGAGAGACCCAGTACTTC	CASSLPATGGETQYF	TRBV7-9	TRBJ2-5	15	NA	TRBD1
TGTGCCAGCAGCGTGAAGGCCCAGGGCCTTTTGGATGGCTACACCTTC	CASSVKAQGLLDGYTF	TRBV9	TRBJ1-2	16	NA	NA
TGCGCCAGCAGCTTAGGGACTAGCGGGGGGCAGGGAGATACGCAGTATTTT	CASSLGTSGGQGDTQYF	TRBV5-1	TRBJ2-3	17	NA	TRBD2
TGTGCCAGCAGCTTTGGGACAGGGGGCACCGGGGAGCTGTTTTTT	CASSFGTGGTGELFF	TRBV7-3	TRBJ2-2	15	NA	TRBD1
TGTGCCAGCAGTTTAAACAGGGGCACTGAAGCTTTCTTT	CASSLNRGTEAFF	TRBV12-3/TRBV12-4	TRBJ1-1	13	NA	TRBD1
TGTGCCATCAGTAGAGACAGGGCCGGGGGCACTGAAGCTTTCTTT	CAISRDRAGGTEAFF	TRBV10-3	TRBJ1-1	15	NA	TRBD1
TGCGCCAGCAGCCCAGGGGTTCGCTCTGGAAACACCATATATTTT	CASSPGVRSGNTIYF	TRBV5-1	TRBJ1-3	15	once	NA
TGTGCCAGTAGTCCCCCCCAAGGCTACACCTTC	CASSPPQGYTF	TRBV19	TRBJ1-2	11	once	NA
TGTGCCAGCACCGCAGGGTTCTCCTACGAGCAGTACTTC	CASTAGFSYEQYF	TRBV7-9	TRBJ2-7	13	NA	NA
TGTGCCAGCAGTTACTCCAACAGGGGGTCGGGAGGCTACACCTTC	CASSYSNRGSGGYTF	TRBV6-5	TRBJ1-2	15	NA	TRBD1
TGTGCCAGCAGTCCAGGGGGCCGGTCTGAAGCTTTCTTT	CASSPGGRSEAFF	TRBV3-1/TRBV3-2	TRBJ1-1	13	NA	TRBD1
TGTGCCAGCAGCCTAAGGGACAGGGAGGCCGAGCAGTACTTC	CASSLRDREAEQYF	TRBV9	TRBJ2-7	14	once	TRBD1
TGTGCCAGCAGTGCGCAACTAGCGGCAGAGACCCAGTACTTC	CASSAQLAAETQYF	TRBV25-1	TRBJ2-5	14	NA	TRBD2
TGTGCCAGCACTCGAACAGGGTCCATTTCCTATGGCTACACCTTC	CASTRTGSISYGYTF	TRBV6-5	TRBJ1-2	15	many	NA
TGTGCCAGCAGCCAGGACAGAACGGAGCCCCAGCATTTT	CASSQDRTEPQHF	TRBV5-6	TRBJ1-5	13	NA	NA
TGTGCCAGCAGCTTAGACAAGAACACTGAAGCTTTCTTT	CASSLDKNTEAFF	TRBV7-2	TRBJ1-1	13	few	NA
TGTGCCAGCAGCCAAATTTTAGGGGGTGAGTATGAAGCTTTCTTT	CASSQILGGEYEAFF	TRBV4-2	TRBJ1-1	15	NA	NA
TGTGCCAGCTCCTCCCCGGGGAGCTACGAGCAGTACTTC	CASSSPGSYEQYF	TRBV6-5	TRBJ2-7	13	once	NA
TGTGCCAGCAGCTTAGTAGGCAGGGGGCTATCTATAGTGAATGAGCAGTTCTTC	CASSLVGRGLSIVNEQFF	TRBV7-8	TRBJ2-1	18	NA	TRBD1
TGTGCCAGCAGCCTGGACCAGGGGGCTTGGTCACCCCTCCACTTT	CASSLDQGAWSPLHF	TRBV14	TRBJ1-6	15	NA	TRBD1
TGTGCCAGCGGGGCGGGGCTCAGCCAAGAGACCCAGTACTTC	CASGAGLSQETQYF	TRBV7-9	TRBJ2-5	14	NA	NA
TGTGCCAGCACCCGTGGGACAGGGGATTCCTACGAGCAGTACTTC	CASTRGTGDSYEQYF	TRBV9	TRBJ2-7	15	NA	TRBD1
TGTGCCAGCAGTTTAGAGGGGGATGAAAAACTGTTTTTT	CASSLEGDEKLFF	TRBV27	TRBJ1-4	13	NA	NA
TGTGCCAGCAGCTTAGAGGGGGTCCCCTATGGCTACACCTTC	CASSLEGVPYGYTF	TRBV7-9	TRBJ1-2	14	NA	NA
TGTGCCTGGCACACAGGGAACGGCTACACCTTC	CAWHTGNGYTF	TRBV30	TRBJ1-2	11	NA	NA
TGTGCCAGCAGCTTAGTACCAGGGGTGGGTGAAAAACTGTTTTTT	CASSLVPGVGEKLFF	TRBV7-2	TRBJ1-4	15	NA	NA
TGTGCCAGCAGTTACTCGAACTTATACGGCTACAATGAGCAGTTCTTC	CASSYSNLYGYNEQFF	TRBV6-5	TRBJ2-1	16	NA	NA
TGTGCCAGCAGGACAGGGGGTGGGAACGAGCAGTACTTC	CASRTGGGNEQYF	TRBV28	TRBJ2-7	13	NA	TRBD1
TGTGCCAGCAGCCCTGCGGGGGTCCTCTCGGATACGCAGTATTTT	CASSPAGVLSDTQYF	TRBV11-2	TRBJ2-3	15	NA	TRBD2
TGTGCCAGCGCCGTAGGGCAGACATACTATGGCTACACCTTC	CASAVGQTYYGYTF	TRBV9	TRBJ1-2	14	NA	NA
TGTGCCAGCTCGCCGGGACTAGCGGTGACCGAGCAGTACTTC	CASSPGLAVTEQYF	TRBV18	TRBJ2-7	14	NA	TRBD2
TGTGCCATCAGTCAGGACCCGGACACCGAGTACTTC	CAISQDPDTEYF	TRBV10-3	TRBJ2-7	12	NA	NA
TGCGCCAGCAGCCTGCCCTACGCTGAAGCTTTCTTT	CASSLPYAEAFF	TRBV4-1	TRBJ1-1	12	NA	NA
TGTGCCAGCAGTCGCGGGGGGGGACCCTCTTACGAGCAGTACTTC	CASSRGGGPSYEQYF	TRBV7-2	TRBJ2-7	15	NA	TRBD2
TGTGCCAGTAGTACGGGACTAGCCTTTGAGCAGTTCTTC	CASSTGLAFEQFF	TRBV19	TRBJ2-1	13	NA	TRBD2
TGTGCCAGCAGCCATGCCCAGGAAGTCTATGGCTACACCTTC	CASSHAQEVYGYTF	TRBV3-1/TRBV3-2	TRBJ1-2	14	NA	NA
TGTGCCAGCAGCTTGAGCGGACCTAGCGGGGATCAGCCCCAGCATTTT	CASSLSGPSGDQPQHF	TRBV11-3	TRBJ1-5	16	once	NA
TGTGCCAGTATCGACAGTCTTATGAACACTGAAGCTTTCTTT	CASIDSLMNTEAFF	TRBV19	TRBJ1-1	14	NA	NA
TGTGCCAGCAGCCCGGGATCTTACTCCTACGAGCAGTACTTC	CASSPGSYSYEQYF	TRBV27	TRBJ2-7	14	NA	NA
TGTGCCAGCAGTTTTCCTAGGGGAAATTTTGTTGGCTACACCTTC	CASSFPRGNFVGYTF	TRBV28	TRBJ1-2	15	NA	NA
TGTGCCAGCAGCACCATCGAGGCAGGGATTGGGCAGCCCCAGCATTTT	CASSTIEAGIGQPQHF	TRBV7-2	TRBJ1-5	16	once	NA
TGTGCCAGCATGGAGGGGTTCTACGAGCAGTACTTC	CASMEGFYEQYF	TRBV2	TRBJ2-7	12	once	NA
TGTGCCAGCAGTACCCCGGGAACAACTAATGAAAAACTGTTTTTT	CASSTPGTTNEKLFF	TRBV6-5	TRBJ1-4	15	NA	NA
TGTGCTAGTGGTGCAGGGGCCCCTTCTGAAGCTTTCTTT	CASGAGAPSEAFF	TRBV12-5	TRBJ1-1	13	NA	NA
TGTGCCAGCAGCCCCCCCGGCAGGGTTGGAACTGAAGCTTTCTTT	CASSPPGRVGTEAFF	TRBV3-1/TRBV3-2	TRBJ1-1	15	NA	NA
TGCGCCAGCAGCTTGGCGGTGGGGGCGCAGGGCTACACCTTC	CASSLAVGAQGYTF	TRBV5-1	TRBJ1-2	14	once	NA
TGTGCCTGGGTCCCCGACAGGAACTATGGCTACACCTTC	CAWVPDRNYGYTF	TRBV30	TRBJ1-2	13	NA	NA
TGTGCCAGCAGTTACTCGGGGGGGACACAGCCCCAGCATTTT	CASSYSGGTQPQHF	TRBV6-5	TRBJ1-5	14	NA	NA